A single sample gave rise to the 25 T cell receptor beta chains below, sequenced in a study of CD8+ T cells in alopecia areata. Extraction of RNA preceded its reverse transcription into cDNA, which served as the sequencing template. The data were produced by immunoSEQ multiplex PCR, yet TCRdb's version contains in-frame clones alone and is incomplete. This table holds some 180,000 clones, roughly 65% found once. The sample here was CD4+ T cells sorted from blood, taken at week 0. All receptors derive from a human donor with alopecia areata.

The chain combines TRBV30 with TRBJ2-6; D remains unclear. The CDR3 is 16 amino acids. V was shortened by 5 bases and J by 0 bases, with 14 bases between the two germline ends. From germline, CDR1 is GTSNPN and CDR2 SVGIG (reference sequence). The CDR3 sequence: CAWGSRAISGANVLTF. CDR3 in DNA: TGTGCCTGGGGGTCCCGGGCCATCTCTGGGGCCAACGTCCTGACTTTC. The full variable domain, in which reference TRBV30 and TRBJ2-6 provide the parts outside the CDR3, is SQTIHQWPATLVQPVGSPLSLECTVEGTSNPNLYWYRQAAGRGLQLLFYSVGIGQISSEVPQNLSASRPQDRQFILSSKKLLLSDSGFYLCAWGSRAISGANVLTFGAGSRLTVL.

This clone appeared a single time. V is TRBV11-2 and J is TRBJ2-3; D gene ambiguous. The length of the CDR3 is 15 residues. Germline V gene lookup returns CDR1 SGHAT and CDR2 FQNNGV. V shed 4 bases and J shed 3 bases, with 14 bases lying between them. The CDR3 loop is CASSSRTPRTDTQYF. DNA for the CDR3: TGTGCCAGCAGCTCTCGGACCCCGAGGACAGATACGCAGTATTTT.

The chain carries TRBV29-1 and TRBJ1-1; D may be TRBD1 (6 bases). Trimming cost V 2 bases and J 11 bases, with 12 bases left between them. This CDR3 contains 11 residues. CDR1 and CDR2 (germline): SQVTM, ANQGSEA. This CDR3 reads CSVEQGLGAFF. CDR3 in DNA: TGCAGCGTTGAACAGGGGCTTGGGGCTTTCTTT.

This sequence joins TRBV9 and TRBJ1-6, with TRBD1 identical over 10 bases. Germline CDR1 reads SGDLS; CDR2 reads YYNGEE. The ends lost 0 bases at V and 7 bases at J; junction bases unmatched: 1. This CDR3 is 15 amino acids long. The CDR3 spells CASSVGGQGNSPLHF. Here the CDR3 DNA reads TGTGCCAGCAGCGTAGGGGGACAGGGGAATTCACCCCTCCACTTT.

The chain employs TRBV29-1 and TRBJ2-7; D is possibly TRBD2 (7 bases). V gave up 7 bases and J gave up 6 bases, with 19 bases separating them. CDR3 length: 13 amino acids. Germline CDR1 SQVTM, CDR2 ANQGSEA. CDR3 nucleotides: TGCAGCGGTGTAAGGGGGGGGAGCGGCGAGCAGTACTTC. Translating gives CSGVRGGSGEQYF.

V gene TRBV6-1 combines with J gene TRBJ1-1; the D gene is possibly TRBD1 (5 bases). The germline V gene encodes CDR1 MNHNS and CDR2 SASEGT. The CDR3 runs to 14 residues. V lost 5 bases to trimming and J lost 2 bases, with 12 bases between them. CDR3 nucleotides: TGTGCCAGCAGTATGACAGTTTTTAACACTGAAGCTTTCTTT. Translated, it gives CASSMTVFNTEAFF.

The V and J genes are TRBV29-1 and TRBJ1-1; D not certain. V lost 5 bases to trimming and J lost 1 base, with 5 bases between them. This CDR3 is built from 11 residues. Germline loops: CDR1 SQVTM, CDR2 ANQGSEA. The CDR3 loop is CSVIRNTEAFF. Written as DNA, the CDR3 is TGCAGCGTTATAAGGAACACTGAAGCTTTCTTT. Based on the CDR3 plus reference TRBV29-1 and TRBJ1-1, the full variable domain is SAVISQKPSRDICQRGTSLTIQCQVDSQVTMMFWYRQQPGQSLTLIATANQGSEATYESGFVIDKFPISRPNLTFSTLTVSNMSPEDSSIYLCSVIRNTEAFFGQGTRLTVV.

In this sample, this clone turned up a few times. The CDR3 coding sequence is TGCGCCAGCAGCCAAGATAGTACAGTAGATCAGCCCCAGCATTTT. Encoded protein: CASSQDSTVDQPQHF. This chain uses TRBV4-3 with TRBJ1-5; D gene ambiguous. This CDR3 spans 15 amino acids. V lost 0 bases, J lost 5 bases, and 11 bases lay in between. Germline lookup yields CDR1 LGHNA and CDR2 YSLEER.

The J gene is TRBJ1-2, the V gene TRBV18; possibly TRBD1 for D (5 bases). CDR1 KGHSH and CDR2 LQKENI come from the germline V gene. Trimming took 4 bases from V and 7 from J, leaving 13 bases between them. The CDR3 totals 13 residues. CDR3 protein: CASSQTGGAGYTF. As DNA, the CDR3 is TGTGCCAGCTCACAGACTGGGGGAGCTGGCTACACCTTC.

The rearrangement joins TRBV23-1 to TRBJ1-5, with unresolved D. TRBV23-1 is noted as an ORF with a role that remains uncertain. This CDR3 contains 15 residues. Trimming took off 6 bases at V and 5 bases at J, with 17 bases between the two ends. The CDR3 nucleotides read TGCGCCAGCAGGCCCCGGGTGTGTTTATATCAGCCCCAGCATTTT. Its protein is CASRPRVCLYQPQHF.

The chain joins TRBV7-2 to TRBJ2-3; 9 positions match TRBD2. V gave up 2 bases and J gave up 1 base; unmatched junction bases: 4. Germline V gene data show CDR1 as SGHTA and CDR2 as FQGNSA. CDR3 size: 16 residues. The CDR3 spells CASSLRLADRTDTQYF. For the CDR3, the DNA is TGTGCCAGCAGCTTACGACTAGCGGATCGCACAGATACGCAGTATTTT.

This chain links TRBV4-3 with TRBJ1-6; D not certain. The germline V and J ends were trimmed by 0 bases and 9 bases, with 6 bases remaining between them. CDR1 LGHNA and CDR2 YSLEER come from the germline V gene. The CDR3 covers 13 residues. The DNA for the CDR3 is TGCGCCAGCAGCCAAGACGAGGTTTCACCCCTCCACTTT. Amino acids: CASSQDEVSPLHF.

The chain has TRBV29-1 and TRBJ2-3; D gene ambiguous. Germline V gives CDR1 SQVTM, CDR2 ANQGSEA. This CDR3 is 13 amino acids long. With 6 bases removed from V and 2 bases from J, the gap between germline ends came to 12 bases. The CDR3 spells CSVLGRITDTQYF. The CDR3 bases are TGCAGCGTCCTTGGCCGGATCACAGATACGCAGTATTTT.

The chain couples TRBV25-1 to TRBJ2-7; unclear D gene. V was clipped by 2 bases and J by 3 bases, with 17 bases between them. Germline V gene data show CDR1 as MGHDK and CDR2 as SYGVNS. The CDR3 spans 16 residues. The CDR3 coding sequence is TGTGCCAGCAGTGAAACCAGGACGGGCGCCCACTACGAGCAGTACTTC. Residues: CASSETRTGAHYEQYF.

The genes are TRBV29-1 and TRBJ2-5, with a weak D call TRBD2 (6 bases). Germline V gives CDR1 SQVTM, CDR2 ANQGSEA. CDR3 length equals 13 residues. V lost 3 bases to trimming and J lost 7 bases, with 15 bases between them. CDR3 nucleotide sequence: TGCAGCGTTGATCCCGGGACTGGTGGGACCCAGTACTTC. Translated, it gives CSVDPGTGGTQYF.

This clone was detected only a few times. The chain combines TRBV15 with TRBJ2-1; 9 bases match TRBD2. Germline lookup yields CDR1 LNHNV and CDR2 YYDKDF (reference sequence). The CDR3 runs 16 residues. The trim removed 1 base at V and 9 bases at J, leaving 10 bases unmatched. Here the CDR3 DNA reads TGTGCCACCAGCAGAGCGGGTAGCGGGGGATTCGGTGAGCAGTTCTTC. The encoded protein is CATSRAGSGGFGEQFF.

This chain uses TRBV7-3 with TRBJ1-1, with D unresolved. Trimming took 10 bases from V and 5 from J, leaving 14 bases between them. The germline V gene has CDR1 SGHTA and CDR2 FQGTGA. CDR3 length: 12 residues. The DNA for the CDR3 is TGTGCCAACGAGACTAACCGGACTGAAGCTTTCTTT. Residues: CANETNRTEAFF. The full variable domain, completed using reference TRBV7-3 and TRBJ1-1, is GAGVSQTPSNKVTEKGKYVELRCDPISGHTALYWYRQSLGQGPEFLIYFQGTGAADDSGLPNDRFFAVRPEGSVSTLKIQRTERGDSAVYLCANETNRTEAFFGQGTRLTVV.

The chain employs TRBV29-1 and TRBJ2-7; the D gene is possibly TRBD2 (6 bases). The CDR3 extends over 13 amino acids. The V gene lost 7 bases and the J gene lost 0 bases, with 13 bases spanning the gap. CDR1 SQVTM and CDR2 ANQGSEA come from the germline V gene. CDR3 nucleotides: TGCAGCGAAATGGACGGGAGCTCCTACGAGCAGTACTTC. Its protein is CSEMDGSSYEQYF.

V is TRBV29-1 and J is TRBJ1-1; D gene unclear. The V end lost 4 bases, the J end lost 0 bases, and 12 bases lay between the germline ends. Germline V lookup: CDR1 SQVTM, CDR2 ANQGSEA. The CDR3 is made up of 14 amino acids. The CDR3 coding sequence is TGCAGCGTTGTTAGTCTAGGAATGAACACTGAAGCTTTCTTT. Its protein is CSVVSLGMNTEAFF.

This sequence joins TRBV5-1 and TRBJ1-6, with a weak D call TRBD1 (5 bases). This CDR3 is 15 amino acids long. V was cut by 3 bases and J by 7 bases, with 14 bases left in between. CDR1 is SGHRS, CDR2 YFSETQ, per germline. CDR3 DNA sequence: TGCGCCAGCAGCTCTATCGACAGCGGAAATTCACCCCTCCACTTT. This sequence encodes CASSSIDSGNSPLHF.

This chain joins TRBV27 and TRBJ2-1, with TRBD1 matching over 7 bases. This CDR3 has 12 residues. After removal of 5 bases from V and 10 bases from J, the junction contained 5 bases not matched to a gene. Germline CDR1 MNHEY, CDR2 SMNVEV (reference sequence). CDR3 protein: CASSPQGQEQFF. The CDR3 DNA sequence: TGTGCCAGCAGTCCACAGGGGCAGGAGCAGTTCTTC.

The chain couples TRBV19 to TRBJ2-5; D gene uncertain. Germline CDR1 reads LNHDA; CDR2 reads SQIVND (reference sequence). Trimming took off 3 bases at V and 1 base at J, with 9 bases between the two ends. This CDR3 has 14 residues. DNA for the CDR3: TGTGCCAGTAGTATTAGCAGCCGCCAAGAGACCCAGTACTTC. It is translated as CASSISSRQETQYF.

The J gene is TRBJ2-7, the V gene TRBV29-1, with TRBD1 matching over 7 bases. With 6 bases clipped from V and 2 bases from J, the junction kept 7 bases outside the gene matches. The CDR3 is 13 residues long. CDR1 SQVTM and CDR2 ANQGSEA come from the germline V gene. The CDR3 region is CSVVGDRTYEQYF. DNA for the CDR3: TGCAGCGTAGTGGGGGACAGAACCTACGAGCAGTACTTC.

The table lists this clone with a count of one. The chain recombines TRBV15 with TRBJ1-2; D is uncertain. Germline V gene lookup returns CDR1 LNHNV and CDR2 YYDKDF (reference sequence). V dropped 5 bases and J dropped 6 bases, with 13 bases sitting between them. There are 13 residues in the CDR3. The CDR3 DNA sequence: TGTGCCACCAGCCCCCGGACGTATAATGGCTACACCTTC. This translates into CATSPRTYNGYTF. Drawing the rest from reference TRBV15 and TRBJ1-2, the complete variable domain is DAMVIQNPRYQVTQFGKPVTLSCSQTLNHNVMYWYQQKSSQAPKLLFHYYDKDFNNEADTPDNFQSRRPNTSFCFLDIRSPGLGDTAMYLCATSPRTYNGYTFGSGTRLTVV.

V and J are TRBV20-1 and TRBJ2-5; D remains ambiguous. Germline V CDR1 and CDR2: DFQATT, SNEGSKA (reference sequence). CDR3 size: 11 residues. CDR3 bases: TGCGGTCCCCGGTTCCAAGAGACCCAGTACTTC. Translation: CGPRFQETQYF.